These 17 T cell receptor beta chains were all obtained from the same sample, sequenced in a study of cytomegalovirus exposure and HLA in healthy donors. The PCR had 60 Vbeta and 13 Jbeta primers. Some clones are missing from TCRdb's copy, which holds only in-frame ones; the method was immunoSEQ multiplex PCR. This table holds about 98,000 clones, 55% to 75% found once. The sequenced material came from PBMCs. Receptor source: a man in his fifties in good health and CMV-seronegative.

The chain carries TRBV6-1 and TRBJ2-2; TRBD2 might be the D (5 bases). V lost 8 bases to trimming and J lost 2 bases, with 9 bases between them. This CDR3 is built from 13 residues. Germline V gives CDR1 MNHNS, CDR2 SASEGT. CDR3 amino acids: CASAGLNTGELFF. The CDR3 nucleotides read TGTGCCAGCGCCGGACTTAACACCGGGGAGCTGTTTTTT.

This rearrangement joins TRBV7-9 to TRBJ2-1; 7 nucleotides align to TRBD2. V was pared by 3 bases and J by 7 bases, with 6 bases of the junction left unmatched. The CDR3 runs to 14 residues. Germline CDR1 SEHNR, CDR2 FQNEAQ (reference sequence). The DNA of the CDR3 is TGTGCCAGCAGCTTTTCCCGGGGGGAGAATGAGCAGTTCTTC. Its protein is CASSFSRGENEQFF.

With respect to this clone: Its ends do not fully match the called genes, so a read error is possible. The chain uses TRBV7-9 and TRBJ1-5, with D perhaps TRBD1 (6 bases). Germline assignment: CDR1 SEHNR and CDR2 FQNEAQ (reference sequence). This CDR3 spans 12 amino acids. In nucleotides, the CDR3 is TGTTCCAGCAGCCGACAGGATCAGCCCCAGCATTTT. Amino acids: CSSSRQDQPQHF.

This sequence joins TRBV10-1 and TRBJ2-7; 11 nucleotides match TRBD2. The V segment lost 0 bases and the J segment 1 base; nucleotides outside the gene matches: 2. There are 16 residues in the CDR3. In germline, CDR1 is WNHNN, CDR2 SYGVQD (reference sequence). This chain's CDR3 is CASSESASGGSYEQYF. CDR3 bases: TGCGCCAGCAGTGAGTCGGCTAGCGGGGGGTCCTACGAGCAGTACTTC.

The chain employs TRBV18 and TRBJ2-3, with D maybe TRBD2 (5 bases). Germline V lookup: CDR1 KGHSH, CDR2 LQKENI. V lost 0 bases to trimming and J lost 2 bases, with 12 bases between them. This CDR3 region has 16 residues. In nucleotides, the CDR3 is TGTGCCAGCTCACCACCAATCGGGGTTGACACAGATACGCAGTATTTT. It codes for CASSPPIGVDTDTQYF.

The chain joins TRBV10-3 to TRBJ2-1; TRBD1 aligns across 7 bases. The CDR3 consists of 15 residues. CDR1 is ENHRY, CDR2 SYGVKD, per germline. The V and J ends lost 5 bases and 4 bases, in that order; junction bases with no gene match: 8. CDR3 bases: TGTGCCATCAGTAGCAACAGGGGTCAGTACAATGAGCAGTTCTTC. It translates to CAISSNRGQYNEQFF.

This clone was seen just once. J is TRBJ2-1 and V is TRBV7-6; TRBD1 aligns across 8 bases. The length of the CDR3 is 14 residues. The trim removed 5 bases at V and 3 bases at J, leaving 3 bases unmatched. Germline CDR1 reads SGHVS; CDR2 reads FNYEAQ. CDR3 residues: CASSPGTGYNEQFF. In nucleotides, the CDR3 is TGTGCCAGCAGCCCGGGGACAGGCTACAATGAGCAGTTCTTC.

The rearrangement uses TRBV12-5 and TRBJ2-1; 7 bases fit TRBD2. Germline values: CDR1 LGHNT, CDR2 FRNRAP. The CDR3 totals 15 residues. Trimming took 0 bases from V and 14 from J; bases not matched to a gene: 13. CDR3 coding DNA: TGTGCTAGTGGTTTGGTACATGTGGGGGGGACTGGTGAGTTCTTC. Its translation is CASGLVHVGGTGEFF.

The J gene is TRBJ2-6, the V gene TRBV19, with 7 bases fitting TRBD1. After removal of 7 bases from V and 0 bases from J, the junction contained 18 bases not matched to a gene. The CDR3 consists of 20 residues. Germline V lookup: CDR1 LNHDA, CDR2 SQIVND (reference sequence). CDR3: CASTATGLSYLSSGANVLTF. CDR3 nucleotides: TGTGCCAGTACCGCGACAGGGTTGTCGTACTTAAGCTCTGGGGCCAACGTCCTGACTTTC.

The CDR3 sequence is CASGRDRGEKLFF. The CDR3 DNA is TGTGCCAGCGGACGGGACAGGGGAGAAAAACTGTTTTTT. V gene TRBV6-4 combines with J gene TRBJ1-4; 10 positions agree with TRBD1. V was clipped by 8 bases and J by 8 bases; unmatched bases: 5. Germline V lookup: CDR1 MRHNA, CDR2 SNTAGT. CDR3 length: 13 residues.

This clone was detected once. The chain's CDR3 is CASSYWRQGRPYF. The CDR3 region has the DNA TGTGCCAGCAGTTACTGGAGACAGGGGAGACCGTACTTC. The chain joins TRBV6-5 to TRBJ2-7; 8 bases match TRBD1. The germline gives CDR1 MNHEY, CDR2 SVGAGI. J was trimmed by 12 bases and V by 1 base; bases with no gene match: 8. The CDR3 loop spans 13 amino acids.

The chain carries TRBV5-1 and TRBJ2-1; 12 bases agree with TRBD2. The CDR3 length is 19 residues. Germline V lookup: CDR1 SGHRS, CDR2 YFSETQ. V trimming: 1 base; J trimming: 5 bases; junction bases outside the gene matches: 13. CDR3 protein: CASSLMGLAGGPSDNEQFF. As DNA, the CDR3 is TGCGCCAGCAGCTTGATGGGGCTAGCGGGGGGGCCAAGCGACAATGAGCAGTTCTTC.

This clone was seen a single time. One end of the junction fails to match germline, which may point to a read error. The rearrangement links TRBV19 to TRBJ1-4; possible D gene TRBD1, 5 bases. Per the germline V gene, CDR1 is LNHDA and CDR2 is SQIVND (reference sequence). The CDR3 is made up of 15 amino acids. CDR3: CASSIEDGGTRKTVF. The CDR3 DNA reads TGTGCCAGTAGTATAGAGGATGGAGGGACGCGAAAAACTGTTTTT. Using reference TRBV19 and TRBJ1-4 for the parts outside the CDR3, the full variable domain is DGGITQSPKYLFRKEGQNVTLSCEQNLNHDAMYWYRQDPGQGLRLIYYSQIVNDFQKGDIAEGYSVSREKKESFPLTVTSAQKNPTAFYLCASSIEDGGTRKTVFGSGTQLSVL.

The rearrangement uses TRBV18 and TRBJ1-1, with D unclear. V was shortened by 4 bases and J by 0 bases, with 6 bases between the two germline ends. Germline V lookup: CDR1 KGHSH, CDR2 LQKENI. The CDR3 sequence is 13 residues long. The CDR3 is CASSHGVNTEAFF. The CDR3 coding sequence is TGTGCCAGCTCACACGGAGTGAACACTGAAGCTTTCTTT. Variable domain in full (rest from reference TRBV18 and TRBJ1-1): NAGVMQNPRHLVRRRGQEARLRCSPMKGHSHVYWYRQLPEEGLKFMVYLQKENIIDESGMPKERFSAEFPKEGPSILRIQQVVRGDSAAYFCASSHGVNTEAFFGQGTRLTVV.

This clone was recorded once. The J gene is TRBJ1-2, the V gene TRBV2, with TRBD1 matching over 8 bases. This CDR3 spans 14 amino acids. The germline gives CDR1 SNHLY, CDR2 FYNNEI. Trimming removed 5 bases from V and 5 bases from J; junction bases left unmatched: 7. The CDR3, as DNA: TGTGCCAGCAGTAACCGGGACAGGACGTATGGCTACACCTTC. Translating gives CASSNRDRTYGYTF.

This chain uses TRBV4-2 with TRBJ2-2; 7 positions agree with TRBD2. J gave up 6 bases and V 0 bases, and 10 bases lay outside the gene matches. Germline V gives CDR1 LGHNA, CDR2 YNFKEQ. The CDR3 runs to 17 residues. The CDR3 here is CASSQDGPGRESGELFF. In DNA form, the CDR3 reads TGTGCCAGCAGCCAAGATGGGCCGGGGCGGGAGTCCGGGGAGCTGTTTTTT.

The chain uses TRBV6-5 and TRBJ1-1; weak D call: TRBD1 (5 bases). CDR3 length: 13 amino acids. The V and J ends lost 2 bases and 5 bases respectively, with 9 bases between them. CDR1 and CDR2 (germline): MNHEY, SVGAGI. CDR3 region: CASSYSAGTEAFF. The DNA for the CDR3 is TGTGCCAGCAGTTACAGCGCAGGGACTGAAGCTTTCTTT.